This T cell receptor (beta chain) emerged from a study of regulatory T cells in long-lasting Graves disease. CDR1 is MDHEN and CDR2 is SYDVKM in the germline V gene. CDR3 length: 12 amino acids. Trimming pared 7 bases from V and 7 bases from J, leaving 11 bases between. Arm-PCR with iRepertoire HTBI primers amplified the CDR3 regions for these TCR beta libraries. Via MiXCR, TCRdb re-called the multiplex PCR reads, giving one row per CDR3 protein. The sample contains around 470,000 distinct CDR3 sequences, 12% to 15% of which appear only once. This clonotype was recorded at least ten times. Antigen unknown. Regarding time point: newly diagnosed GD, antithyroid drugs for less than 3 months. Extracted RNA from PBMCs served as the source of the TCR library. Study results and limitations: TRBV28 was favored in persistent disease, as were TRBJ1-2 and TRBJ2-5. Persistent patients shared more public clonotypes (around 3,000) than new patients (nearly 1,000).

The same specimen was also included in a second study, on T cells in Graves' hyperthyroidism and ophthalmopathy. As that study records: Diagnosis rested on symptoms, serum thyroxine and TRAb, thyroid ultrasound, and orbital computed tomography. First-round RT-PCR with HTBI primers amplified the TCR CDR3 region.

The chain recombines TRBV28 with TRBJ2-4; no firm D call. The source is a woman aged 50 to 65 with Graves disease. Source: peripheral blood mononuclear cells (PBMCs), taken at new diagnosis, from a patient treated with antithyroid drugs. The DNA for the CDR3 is TGTGCCAGCAAAACCGAAGGGAACATTCAGTACTTC. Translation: CASKTEGNIQYF. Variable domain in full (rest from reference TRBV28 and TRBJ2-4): DVKVTQSSRYLVKRTGEKVFLECVQDMDHENMFWYRQDPGLGLRLIYFSYDVKMKEKGDIPEGYSVSREKKERFSLILESASTNQTSMYLCASKTEGNIQYFGAGTRLSVL.